The next 19 T cell receptor beta chains were all read from a single sample in a study of shared T cell receptors in the human thymus. Profiled with immunoSEQ multiplex PCR; TCRdb holds only in-frame clones, not every one. This sample has 550,000 to 800,000 clones; around 85% occur once, and the top ten carry about 0.0098%. The same data also went into a second study, on human thymus T cells.

The sequenced sample was thymocytes. These receptors were collected from a girl under three years old with a congenital heart defect.

This chain connects TRBV29-1 to TRBJ2-3; 12 bases agree with TRBD2. The CDR3 is made up of 18 amino acids. Unmatched junction bases numbered 13, after V lost 0 bases and J lost 6 bases. The germline CDR1 and CDR2 sequences are SQVTM and ANQGSEA. CDR3 nucleotide sequence: TGCAGCGTTGAAGACCGTTTAATTCTAGCGGGGGGGAGTGATACGCAGTATTTT. It translates to CSVEDRLILAGGSDTQYF.

This rearrangement joins TRBV5-4 to TRBJ2-1, with D perhaps matching TRBD2 (6 bases). CDR3 length equals 14 residues. The germline CDR1 and CDR2 sequences are SGHNT and YYREEE (reference sequence). Trimming shortened V by 6 bases and J by 10 bases, and 20 bases separated the two germline ends. CDR3 in amino acids: CASTTTGEKREQFF. DNA for the CDR3: TGTGCCAGCACCACGACGGGGGAGAAACGCGAGCAGTTCTTC. The variable domain in full, completed from reference TRBV5-4 and TRBJ2-1, reads ETGVTQSPTHLIKTRGQQVTLRCSSQSGHNTVSWYQQALGQGPQFIFQYYREEENGRGNFPPRFSGLQFPNYSSELNVNALELDDSALYLCASTTTGEKREQFFGPGTRLTVL.

This clone was seen more than once but under ten times. At one of its ends the junction is not consistent with the germline gene, which may arise from a read error. The chain employs TRBV28 and TRBJ1-2, with 10 nucleotides matching TRBD1. CDR3 length equals 13 residues. Germline V gene lookup returns CDR1 MDHEN and CDR2 SYDVKM. The CDR3 region is CASSLPGTGDHSF. The CDR3 DNA reads as TGTGCCAGCAGTTTACCCGGGACAGGGGATCACTCCTTC.

This chain links TRBV10-3 with TRBJ1-5; the D gene is possibly TRBD1 (6 bases). The ends were cut back, 6 bases at V and 0 bases at J, with 12 bases in the middle. The CDR3 has 15 residues. Germline V lookup: CDR1 ENHRY, CDR2 SYGVKD. The CDR3, as DNA: TGTGCCATCAGGGAAGACAGGTATAGCAATCAGCCCCAGCATTTT. Encoded protein: CAIREDRYSNQPQHF.

This chain connects TRBV28 to TRBJ1-6; possibly TRBD1 for D (5 bases). V lost 8 bases to trimming and J lost 2 bases, with 10 bases between them. Looked up from germline, CDR1 is MDHEN and CDR2 is SYDVKM. The CDR3 sequence is 14 residues long. DNA for the CDR3: TGTGCCAGCCAGGCAGGGCCCTATAATTCACCCCTCCACTTT. Translation: CASQAGPYNSPLHF.

This chain uses TRBV27 with TRBJ2-3, with 8 nucleotides matching TRBD1. Germline values: CDR1 MNHEY, CDR2 SMNVEV (reference sequence). With 5 bases clipped from V and 12 bases from J, the junction kept 22 bases outside the gene matches. The CDR3 totals 17 residues. The CDR3 sequence: CASSPTARQGQLVYQYF. For the CDR3, the DNA is TGTGCCAGCAGTCCGACAGCCAGACAGGGGCAGTTGGTGTATCAGTATTTT.

This clone was seen only a few times. This chain connects TRBV6-5 to TRBJ1-1; D is unclear. The CDR3 sequence is 12 residues long. V lost 7 bases and J 3 bases, leaving 9 bases between the germline ends. Looked up from germline, CDR1 is MNHEY and CDR2 is SVGAGI. As DNA, the CDR3 is TGTGCCAGCACAGACTATTACACTGAAGCTTTCTTT. Its translation: CASTDYYTEAFF.

The chain couples TRBV19 to TRBJ1-2; perhaps TRBD1 as D (5 bases). Germline V gives CDR1 LNHDA, CDR2 SQIVND (reference sequence). This CDR3 region has 15 residues. Trimming took 6 bases from V and 4 from J, leaving 18 bases between them. CDR3 in DNA: TGTGCCAGTAGGTTGTCAGGGTTTATGAGCTATGGCTACACCTTC. Translating it yields CASRLSGFMSYGYTF.

The gene calls are TRBV27 and TRBJ1-6; a possible D gene is TRBD1 (6 bases). Germline V lookup: CDR1 MNHEY, CDR2 SMNVEV (reference sequence). The CDR3 length is 14 residues. V gave up 4 bases and J gave up 9 bases, with 13 bases separating them. The CDR3 nucleotides read TGTGCCAGCAGTTCAGGGACAAAGACTTCACCCCTCCACTTT. This translates into CASSSGTKTSPLHF.

The CDR3 nucleotides are TGTGCCAGCAGCCTATTGCGGGGGATATACAATGAGCAGTTCTTC. Translating it yields CASSLLRGIYNEQFF. The V call is TRBV7-2, the J call TRBJ2-1, with TRBD2 matching 7 bases. This CDR3 region has 15 residues. Germline-derived CDR1 and CDR2 are SGHTA and FQGNSA. Losses at the gene ends were 5 bases for V and 4 bases for J; bases not matched to a gene: 8.

The sample holds one count of this clone. V usage is TRBV7-2 and J usage is TRBJ1-1; 9 positions agree with TRBD1. V lost 2 bases and J lost 9; bases outside the gene matches: 16. The CDR3 loop spans 17 amino acids. Germline CDR1 and CDR2: SGHTA and FQGNSA. Here the CDR3 DNA reads TGTGCCAGCAGCTTACGGGCACGTATTAGGGACAGGGAGAAAGCTTTCTTT. Translation gives CASSLRARIRDREKAFF.

The gene calls are TRBV5-6 and TRBJ1-1; no definite D call. Trimming removed 0 bases from V and 7 bases from J, with 10 bases in between. Germline assignment: CDR1 SGHDT and CDR2 YYEEEE. This CDR3 is 13 amino acids long. CDR3 DNA sequence: TGTGCCAGCAGCTTGGACAGAACCCTTGAAGCTTTCTTT. Translation: CASSLDRTLEAFF.

CDR3 loop: CASSPSRGDYGYTF. CDR3 in DNA: TGTGCCAGCTCACCGAGTCGGGGGGACTATGGCTACACCTTC. J is TRBJ1-2 and V is TRBV18, with a weak D call TRBD1 (5 bases). This CDR3 is 14 amino acids long. The germline CDR1 and CDR2 sequences are KGHSH and LQKENI. V was pared by 3 bases and J by 3 bases, with 11 bases between.

The genes are TRBV4-1 and TRBJ2-1; D gene uncertain. V lost 0 bases and J 10 bases, leaving 10 bases between the germline ends. Germline assignment: CDR1 MGHRA and CDR2 YSYEKL. CDR3 size: 13 residues. This chain's CDR3 is CASSQDLVKEQFF. The CDR3 coding sequence is TGCGCCAGCAGCCAAGACTTAGTTAAGGAGCAGTTCTTC.

The gene calls are TRBV5-6 and TRBJ1-2; possible D gene TRBD1, 6 bases. Germline values: CDR1 SGHDT, CDR2 YYEEEE. Trimming took 1 base from V and 3 from J, leaving 13 bases between them. The CDR3 has 15 amino acids. CDR3 DNA sequence: TGTGCCAGCAGCTTGTCGGTTCAGGGGTACTATGGCTACACCTTC. Translation: CASSLSVQGYYGYTF.

The CDR3: CASSTGDRDGDYEQYF. CDR3 sequence (DNA): TGCGCCAGCAGCACGGGCGACAGGGACGGAGACTACGAGCAGTACTTC. The chain employs TRBV5-1 and TRBJ2-7, with TRBD1 identical over 7 bases. The CDR3 is 16 residues long. Losses at the gene ends were 4 bases for V and 3 bases for J; bases not matched to a gene: 13. Looked up from germline, CDR1 is SGHRS and CDR2 is YFSETQ.

The chain links TRBV6-5 to TRBJ1-2; D unresolved. Germline values: CDR1 MNHEY, CDR2 SVGAGI. This CDR3 has 16 residues. Trimming cost V 3 bases and J 2 bases, with 16 bases left between them. CDR3 in amino acids: CASSYLSRRTNYGYTF. Here the CDR3 DNA reads TGTGCCAGCAGTTATCTTTCTAGGCGTACAAACTATGGCTACACCTTC.

There are a few counts of this clone. The chain has TRBV19 and TRBJ2-1; maybe TRBD2 (5 bases). The germline CDR1 and CDR2 sequences are LNHDA and SQIVND (reference sequence). This CDR3 region has 18 residues. V dropped 0 bases and J dropped 0 bases, with 15 bases sitting between them. The CDR3 DNA sequence: TGTGCCAGTAGTATAGATAGCCAGGACTGGAGCTCCTACAATGAGCAGTTCTTC. Encoded protein: CASSIDSQDWSSYNEQFF.

The chain recombines TRBV28 with TRBJ1-5, with D maybe TRBD1 (5 bases). CDR1 MDHEN and CDR2 SYDVKM come from the germline V gene. CDR3 length: 18 amino acids. V lost 7 bases and J 4 bases, leaving 26 bases between the germline ends. CDR3 loop: CASTKTTAPGKGNQPQHF. CDR3 sequence (DNA): TGTGCCAGCACCAAAACCACCGCCCCGGGTAAGGGGAATCAGCCCCAGCATTTT.